Following are 28 T cell receptor beta chains from one sample sequenced in a study of brain T cells in children with intractable seizures. Sequencing was limited to surgery cases with top T cell transcript signatures in brain tissue. TCRdb keeps only in-frame clones here, not all; method: immunoSEQ multiplex PCR. The sample has 5,000 or so clones, around 90% seen once. Sample: resected brain tissue, taken at surgery. These receptors all stem from a boy under two years old with focal cortical dysplasia and intractable seizures.

The chain couples TRBV1 to TRBJ1-2. TRBV1 is a pseudogene. The CDR3 length is 14 residues. The CDR3 reads CTSSQDPGPEGYTF. The CDR3 bases are TGCACCAGCAGCCAAGATCCGGGCCCAGAGGGCTACACCTTC.

The rearrangement links TRBV6-4 to TRBJ2-6; no firm D call. This CDR3 region has 14 residues. Germline CDR1 and CDR2: MRHNA and SNTAGT. Trimming left V 2 bases short and J 0 bases short, with 2 bases between. The CDR3 nucleotides read TGTGCCAGCAGTGACCACTCTGGGGCCAACGTCCTGACTTTC. Translated, it gives CASSDHSGANVLTF.

This chain connects TRBV4-2 to TRBJ2-5; 7 bases map to TRBD2. Trimming took 1 base from V and 1 from J; bases not matched to a gene: 9. CDR1 LGHNA and CDR2 YNFKEQ come from the germline V gene. This CDR3 is 17 amino acids long. CDR3 in amino acids: CASSQGVWGGSQETQYF. CDR3 sequence (DNA): TGTGCCAGCAGCCAAGGTGTGTGGGGGGGGTCCCAAGAGACCCAGTACTTC.

The rearrangement uses TRBV7-9 and TRBJ2-2; D is undetermined. Trimming took 5 bases from V and 6 from J, leaving 13 bases between them. From germline, CDR1 is SEHNR and CDR2 FQNEAQ (reference sequence). The CDR3 totals 14 residues. In DNA, the CDR3 is TGTGCCAGCAGCCCAATGGACCCACCCGGGGAGCTGTTTTTT. Protein sequence: CASSPMDPPGELFF. Supplemented by reference TRBV7-9 and TRBJ2-2, the full variable domain reads DTGVSQNPRHKITKRGQNVTFRCDPISEHNRLYWYRQTLGQGPEFLTYFQNEAQLEKSRLLSDRFSAERPKGSFSTLEIQRTEQGDSAMYLCASSPMDPPGELFFGEGSRLTVL.

V and J are TRBV3-1 (or the pseudogene TRBV3-2) and TRBJ2-1, with D possibly being TRBD1 or TRBD2 (6 bases each). CDR1 is LGHDT, CDR2 YNNKEL, per germline (reference sequence). The CDR3 sequence is 17 residues long. V was pared by 0 bases and J by 0 bases, with 12 bases between. This CDR3 reads CASSQDSGASSYNEQFF. As DNA, the CDR3 is TGTGCCAGCAGCCAAGATTCGGGGGCCTCCTCCTACAATGAGCAGTTCTTC.

V is TRBV5-5 and J is TRBJ1-5; D remains unclear. This CDR3 spans 14 amino acids. Germline V CDR1 and CDR2: SGHKS, YYEKEE (reference sequence). Trimming removed 4 bases at V and 3 bases at J, with 11 bases between. The CDR3 sequence is CASSPPEHNQPQHF. As DNA, the CDR3 is TGTGCCAGCAGCCCCCCGGAACACAATCAGCCCCAGCATTTT.

V is TRBV10-3 and J is TRBJ1-4, with unresolved D. V lost 5 bases to trimming and J lost 7 bases, with 11 bases between them. CDR3 length: 13 residues. Germline values: CDR1 ENHRY, CDR2 SYGVKD. The DNA of the CDR3 is TGTGCCATCAGTTCCGACGGAGGTGAAAAACTGTTTTTT. It translates to CAISSDGGEKLFF.

This rearrangement joins TRBV4-1 to TRBJ2-3, with 12 nucleotides matching TRBD2. Germline CDR1 MGHRA, CDR2 YSYEKL. CDR3 length equals 17 residues. Trimming removed 5 bases from V and 4 bases from J; junction bases left unmatched: 10. The CDR3 nucleotides read TGCGCCAGCAGCAAAGGACTAGCGGGGAGGGTCCCAGATACGCAGTATTTT. Encoded protein: CASSKGLAGRVPDTQYF.

The rearrangement uses TRBV4-3 and TRBJ2-3; D is possibly TRBD2 (5 bases). V was pared by 1 base and J by 3 bases, with 14 bases between. This CDR3 has 16 amino acids. CDR1 is LGHNA and CDR2 is YSLEER in the germline V gene. The CDR3 coding sequence is TGCGCCAGCAGCCAAGTGAACGGGATGCGTACAGATACGCAGTATTTT. Its translation is CASSQVNGMRTDTQYF.

The rearrangement uses TRBV4-2 and TRBJ2-3; no clear D. There are 11 residues in the CDR3. V was clipped by 4 bases and J by 14 bases, with 13 bases between them. Per the germline V gene, CDR1 is LGHNA and CDR2 is YNFKEQ. CDR3 residues: CASSRGTERYF. In DNA form, the CDR3 reads TGTGCCAGCAGCCGCGGAACTGAGAGGTATTTT.

DNA of the CDR3: TGTGCCAGCTCAAACGGACTGTCCGCGGACACTGAAGCTTTCTTT. Protein: CASSNGLSADTEAFF. The chain joins TRBV6-5 to TRBJ1-1; the D is unclear. Trimming left V 8 bases short and J 3 bases short, with 19 bases between. Germline V CDR1 and CDR2: MNHEY, SVGAGI. The CDR3 runs 15 residues.

The chain combines TRBV29-1 with TRBJ1-2; D is possibly TRBD1 (6 bases). The CDR3 extends over 13 amino acids. The V gene lost 4 bases and the J gene lost 2 bases, with 11 bases spanning the gap. Germline loops: CDR1 SQVTM, CDR2 ANQGSEA. CDR3 coding DNA: TGCAGCGTTGGGGAGGGGGGGAACTATGGCTACACCTTC. Amino acids: CSVGEGGNYGYTF. The whole variable domain, filled in from reference TRBV29-1 and TRBJ1-2, reads SAVISQKPSRDICQRGTSLTIQCQVDSQVTMMFWYRQQPGQSLTLIATANQGSEATYESGFVIDKFPISRPNLTFSTLTVSNMSPEDSSIYLCSVGEGGNYGYTFGSGTRLTVV.

This chain connects TRBV5-4 to TRBJ2-1, with 15 bases lining up with TRBD2. There are 14 residues in the CDR3. Trimming removed 4 bases from V and 7 bases from J; junction bases left unmatched: 0. Per the germline V gene, CDR1 is SGHNT and CDR2 is YYREEE (reference sequence). The CDR3 loop reads CASSGTSGRNEQFF. CDR3 DNA: TGTGCCAGCAGCGGGACTAGCGGGAGGAATGAGCAGTTCTTC. The variable domain in full, with the rest retrieved from reference TRBV5-4 and TRBJ2-1, is ETGVTQSPTHLIKTRGQQVTLRCSSQSGHNTVSWYQQALGQGPQFIFQYYREEENGRGNFPPRFSGLQFPNYSSELNVNALELDDSALYLCASSGTSGRNEQFFGPGTRLTVL.

The rearrangement joins TRBV13 to TRBJ2-1, with 9 bases aligning to TRBD2. J lost 7 bases, V lost 4 bases, and 5 bases had no gene match. Looked up from germline, CDR1 is PRHDT and CDR2 is FYEKMQ (reference sequence). The CDR3 is 14 amino acids. CDR3 region: CASSSLTSGNEQFF. CDR3 nucleotides: TGTGCCAGCAGCTCATTGACTAGCGGAAATGAGCAGTTCTTC.

J is TRBJ2-7 and V is TRBV19; TRBD2 matches 8 bases. Germline V gene sequence: CDR1 LNHDA, CDR2 SQIVND (reference sequence). The V segment lost 3 bases and the J segment 4 bases; nucleotides outside the gene matches: 11. The CDR3 is 16 amino acids. DNA for the CDR3: TGTGCCAGTAGTATTTCGGGAGGGCCTCTGGAGTACGAGCAGTACTTC. Amino acid sequence: CASSISGGPLEYEQYF.

This rearrangement joins TRBV6-5 to TRBJ2-7; D may match TRBD1 or TRBD2 (5 bases each). CDR3 length equals 15 residues. Germline V gene data show CDR1 as MNHEY and CDR2 as SVGAGI. V lost 0 bases and J lost 4, with 13 bases in between. The DNA for the CDR3 is TGTGCCAGCAGTTACTCCCAGAAGGGACCGTACGAGCAGTACTTC. As protein: CASSYSQKGPYEQYF.

CDR3: CASSIIAGADGYTF. In nucleotides, the CDR3 is TGTGCCAGTAGTATAATAGCAGGGGCGGATGGCTACACCTTC. The chain joins TRBV19 to TRBJ1-2; D is possibly TRBD1 (6 bases). The CDR3 runs 14 residues. CDR1 is LNHDA and CDR2 is SQIVND in the germline V gene (reference sequence). The germline V and J ends were trimmed by 2 bases and 6 bases, with 13 bases remaining between them.

The V call is TRBV5-1, the J call TRBJ2-1; 7 bases align to TRBD1. Unmatched junction bases numbered 8, after V lost 4 bases and J lost 7 bases. CDR3 size: 14 residues. Germline V gives CDR1 SGHRS, CDR2 YFSETQ. CDR3 DNA sequence: TGCGCCAGCAGCCCCCAACAGACAGGGAATGAGCAGTTCTTC. Its translation is CASSPQQTGNEQFF.

This clone has just one count. The genes are TRBV12-3 or TRBV12-4 and TRBJ1-5; D gene ambiguous. Trimming removed 1 base from V and 1 base from J, with 2 bases in between. This CDR3 spans 13 amino acids. The DNA of the CDR3 is TGTGCCAGCAGTTTAGACAGCAATCAGCCCCAGCATTTT. Its translation: CASSLDSNQPQHF.

The gene calls are TRBV5-1 and TRBJ2-7; D is possibly TRBD1 or TRBD2 (5 bases each). Trimming shortened V by 4 bases and J by 1 base, and 15 bases separated the two germline ends. The CDR3 spans 15 residues. Germline V lookup: CDR1 SGHRS, CDR2 YFSETQ. The CDR3 here is CASSVRAGSSYEQYF. In DNA form, the CDR3 reads TGCGCCAGCAGCGTCCGAGCAGGGAGTTCCTACGAGCAGTACTTC.

This chain links TRBV5-1 with TRBJ2-7; D gene uncertain. Germline V lookup: CDR1 SGHRS, CDR2 YFSETQ. V lost 2 bases to trimming and J lost 4 bases, with 7 bases between them. This CDR3 has 12 residues. CDR3 in amino acids: CASSLGFYEQYF. The CDR3 bases are TGCGCCAGCAGCTTAGGCTTTTACGAGCAGTACTTC.

The chain joins TRBV7-9 to TRBJ2-3, with D perhaps matching TRBD1 or TRBD2 (5 bases each). Per germline, CDR1 SEHNR and CDR2 FQNEAQ (reference sequence). The CDR3 runs to 13 residues. Trimming took off 5 bases at V and 7 bases at J, with 13 bases between the two ends. The CDR3 coding sequence is TGTGCCAGCAGCGCGACTGGGGGAAATACGCAGTATTTT. It specifies CASSATGGNTQYF.

The chain carries TRBV5-1 and TRBJ2-3; a possible D gene is TRBD1 (6 bases). The V gene lost 2 bases and the J gene lost 0 bases, with 10 bases spanning the gap. CDR1 SGHRS and CDR2 YFSETQ come from the germline V gene. The CDR3 has 15 amino acids. This CDR3 is CASSLRGSSTDTQYF. The CDR3 bases are TGCGCCAGCAGCTTAAGGGGGTCTAGCACAGATACGCAGTATTTT.

The chain is built from TRBV6-1 and TRBJ2-3; TRBD1 is a possible D gene (6 bases). V dropped 3 bases and J dropped 2 bases, with 12 bases sitting between them. Germline V gene lookup returns CDR1 MNHNS and CDR2 SASEGT. CDR3 length: 15 amino acids. The CDR3 region is CASSDRGGYTDTQYF. Here the CDR3 DNA reads TGTGCCAGCAGTGACAGGGGTGGTTACACAGATACGCAGTATTTT.

The rearrangement uses TRBV9 and TRBJ2-1; D possibly corresponds to TRBD1 (5 bases). With 0 bases removed from V and 3 bases from J, the gap between germline ends came to 10 bases. CDR1 and CDR2 (germline): SGDLS, YYNGEE. The CDR3 totals 15 residues. The CDR3 sequence: CASSVGTLGYNEQFF. CDR3 nucleotide sequence: TGTGCCAGCAGCGTAGGGACATTGGGCTACAATGAGCAGTTCTTC.

The chain joins TRBV19 to TRBJ1-2; 7 bases match TRBD1. Germline CDR1 and CDR2: LNHDA and SQIVND (reference sequence). The CDR3 is 19 amino acids. V was pared by 2 bases and J by 5 bases, with 20 bases of the junction left unmatched. The CDR3 sequence: CASSILLSLGTVLEYGYTF. The CDR3 bases are TGTGCCAGTAGTATACTCTTATCACTCGGGACAGTCTTGGAGTATGGCTACACCTTC.

The rearrangement uses TRBV7-6 and TRBJ2-7; TRBD1 matches 7 bases. This CDR3 comprises 14 residues. CDR1 SGHVS and CDR2 FNYEAQ come from the germline V gene. V shed 5 bases, J shed 0 bases, and the junction held 4 bases outside the gene matches. The CDR3 DNA reads TGTGCCAGCAGCATTCGGGACAGCTCCTACGAGCAGTACTTC. Protein sequence: CASSIRDSSYEQYF.

The chain couples TRBV20-1 to TRBJ2-3; D unresolved. This CDR3 contains 13 residues. CDR1 is DFQATT and CDR2 is SNEGSKA in the germline V gene (reference sequence). The V and J ends lost 3 bases and 4 bases respectively, with 11 bases between them. The CDR3 bases are TGCAGTGCTAGTCTACAGACGGCAGATACGCAGTATTTT. As protein: CSASLQTADTQYF.